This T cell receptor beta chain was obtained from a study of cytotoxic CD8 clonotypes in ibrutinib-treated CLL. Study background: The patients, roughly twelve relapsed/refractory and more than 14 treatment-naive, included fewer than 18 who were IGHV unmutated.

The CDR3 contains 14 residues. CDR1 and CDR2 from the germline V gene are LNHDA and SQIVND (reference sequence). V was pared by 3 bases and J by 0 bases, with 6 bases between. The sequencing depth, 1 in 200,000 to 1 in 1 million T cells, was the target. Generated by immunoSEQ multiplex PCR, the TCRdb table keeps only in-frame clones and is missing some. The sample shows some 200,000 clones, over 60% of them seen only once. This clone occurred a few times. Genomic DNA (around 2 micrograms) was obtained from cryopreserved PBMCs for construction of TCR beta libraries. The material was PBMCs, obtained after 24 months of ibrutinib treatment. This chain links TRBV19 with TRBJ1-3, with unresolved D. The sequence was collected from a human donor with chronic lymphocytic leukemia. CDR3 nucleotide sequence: TGTGCCAGTAGTATGGGCAGCTCTGGAAACACCATATATTTT. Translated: CASSMGSSGNTIYF.